The TCR beta chain under discussion was sequenced for a study of blood T cell repertoires in COVID-19. Study-level information: There were acute and convalescent COVID-19 samples, and they came from the United States, Italy and Spain. From T cells, B-cell-depleted T cells, or PBMCs came the material, which was cDNA or gDNA.

Germline loops: CDR1 SGDLS, CDR2 YYNGEE. Deletions cut 3 bases from V and 14 bases from J, with 16 bases between. CDR3 size: 12 residues. In the original analysis: Reference gene primer amplification in the assay estimated nucleated cell counts. The data were produced by immunoSEQ multiplex PCR, yet TCRdb's version contains in-frame clones alone and is incomplete. V and J calls and clone size come straight from that table; D and trimming were deduced from the DNA. This sample has some 94,000 clones; 87% occur once, and the top ten carry approximately 20%. The material sequenced was peripheral blood. This clonotype was sampled from a woman aged 60-70 years with COVID-19, enrolled during active disease. This chain joins TRBV9 and TRBJ2-3; D is unclear. The CDR3, as DNA: TGTGCCAGCAGCGGTCTAGGCCGTTCGACGTATTTT. It specifies CASSGLGRSTYF.